The source of this T cell receptor beta chain is a study of cytomegalovirus exposure and HLA in healthy donors. Overall study results and limits: Later analysis identified 15,000 to 20,000 TCR beta sequences associated with HLA alleles, using a false discovery rate threshold of 0.05. In vitro experiments confirmed that three CMV-associated chains were specific for CMV antigens.

To note about this clone: Antigen specificity is unknown.

13 Jbeta primers and 60 Vbeta primers were used for the PCR. TCRdb keeps only in-frame clones here, not all; method: immunoSEQ multiplex PCR. The repertoire holds about 160,000 clones, with 82% as singletons. CDR3 length: 11 amino acids. Trimming left V 8 bases short and J 2 bases short, with 5 bases between. Looked up from germline, CDR1 is SGHTA and CDR2 is FQGNSA. The chain links TRBV7-2 to TRBJ2-3; D remains unclear. Material: PBMCs. The sequence came from a girl aged 5-17 years in good health and CMV-seropositive. CDR3 bases: TGTGCCAGCCGGGTCACAGATACGCAGTATTTT. Protein sequence: CASRVTDTQYF.